Presented here are 20 T cell receptor beta chains from one specimen sequenced in a study of blood T cell repertoires in COVID-19. Measured with immunoSEQ multiplex PCR; TCRdb has only the in-frame clones, and not every one. The table shows about 110,000 clones, with 70% to 90% occurring only once. Sequencing was performed on peripheral blood. The receptors stem from a human donor in a cohort sampled during active COVID-19.

The CDR3 sequence: CASSISGEWDSPLHF. The DNA for the CDR3 is TGTGCCAGTAGTATCTCGGGGGAATGGGACTCACCCCTCCACTTT. The chain couples TRBV19 to TRBJ1-6; possible D gene TRBD1, 5 bases. The V gene's germline CDR1 is LNHDA and CDR2 SQIVND (reference sequence). The CDR3 has 15 amino acids. V shed 3 bases and J shed 10 bases, with 16 bases lying between them.

The rearrangement joins TRBV6-6 to TRBJ2-2; TRBD2 matches 7 bases. Germline V CDR1 and CDR2: MNHNY, SVGAGI (reference sequence). Germline trimming cut 8 bases from V and 3 bases from J; bases unmatched to any gene: 12. This CDR3 contains 16 residues. The CDR3 nucleotides are TGTGCCAGCGTGGGGGGGGTGGCCGTTGACACCGGGGAGCTGTTTTTT. Translating gives CASVGGVAVDTGELFF.

The genes are TRBV29-1 and TRBJ2-5, with D maybe TRBD2 (5 bases). CDR1 SQVTM and CDR2 ANQGSEA come from the germline V gene. V gave up 5 bases and J gave up 4 bases, with 14 bases separating them. The CDR3 extends over 13 amino acids. The chain's CDR3 is CSVRGSAVETQYF. The CDR3 region has the DNA TGCAGCGTTCGGGGTTCGGCTGTAGAGACCCAGTACTTC.

About this clone itself: Mismatch with germline at one junction end may stem from a read error. This chain uses TRBV7-2 with TRBJ1-5; D is possibly TRBD1 (5 bases). CDR3 length equals 14 residues. CDR1 is SGHTA and CDR2 is FQGNSA in the germline V gene. CDR3 nucleotide sequence: TGTGCCAGCAGCTGGGGCAGCAGCAATCAGTCCCAGCATTTT. Its translation: CASSWGSSNQSQHF.

CDR3 residues: CSVSTGVGEQYF. DNA of the CDR3: TGCAGCGTATCCACAGGGGTGGGCGAGCAGTACTTC. The chain couples TRBV29-1 to TRBJ2-7; the match to TRBD1 covers 7 bases. The CDR3 is made up of 12 amino acids. CDR1 and CDR2 (germline): SQVTM, ANQGSEA. Trimming took 6 bases from V and 6 from J; bases not matched to a gene: 8.

The chain is built from TRBV7-9 and TRBJ1-5; D is undetermined. The germline gives CDR1 SEHNR, CDR2 FQNEAQ (reference sequence). The length of the CDR3 is 15 residues. The ends were cut back, 1 base at V and 3 bases at J, with 10 bases in the middle. The CDR3 region is CASSLGGRDNQPQHF. Here the CDR3 DNA reads TGTGCCAGCAGCTTAGGAGGCAGAGACAATCAGCCCCAGCATTTT.

The rearrangement joins TRBV9 to TRBJ2-3; 9 nucleotides match TRBD2. J lost 5 bases, V lost 1 base, and 8 bases had no gene match. This CDR3 spans 16 amino acids. The germline CDR1 and CDR2 sequences are SGDLS and YYNGEE. The CDR3 reads CASSVSGGMGLDTQYF. Here the CDR3 DNA reads TGTGCCAGCAGCGTAAGCGGGGGGATGGGTTTAGATACGCAGTATTTT.

V usage is TRBV24-1 and J usage is TRBJ2-1, with a tentative D call TRBD2 (5 bases). The V and J ends lost 3 bases and 6 bases respectively, with 14 bases between them. The CDR3 spans 15 residues. Germline V gene lookup returns CDR1 KGHDR and CDR2 SFDVKD. CDR3 amino acids: CATSDRGDYSNEQFF. The CDR3 coding sequence is TGTGCCACCAGTGATCGGGGAGATTACAGCAATGAGCAGTTCTTC.

This clone came up a few times. CDR3 residues: CASGPGQVIEQPQHF. For the CDR3, the DNA is TGTGCTAGTGGCCCAGGACAGGTTATCGAGCAGCCCCAGCATTTT. The chain employs TRBV12-5 and TRBJ1-5, with 7 bases fitting TRBD1. The CDR3 sequence is 15 residues long. V trimming: 6 bases; J trimming: 7 bases; junction bases outside the gene matches: 12. Germline V gives CDR1 LGHNT, CDR2 FRNRAP.

The chain combines TRBV5-6 with TRBJ1-5; 8 nucleotides match TRBD1. Germline-derived CDR1 and CDR2 are SGHDT and YYEEEE. CDR3 length: 18 residues. The V segment lost 0 bases and the J segment 1 base; nucleotides outside the gene matches: 9. The CDR3 protein is CASSLASLRTGSNQPQHF. The CDR3 DNA is TGTGCCAGCAGCTTGGCATCCCTACGGACAGGGAGCAATCAGCCCCAGCATTTT.

Concerning this clone: Since the CDR3 does not end with the conserved phenylalanine or tryptophan, this likely comes from a read error. Because the CDR3's place on the DNA is in doubt, the DNA is left out and the CDR3 is given as listed by TCRdb. This rearrangement joins TRBV3-1 (or the pseudogene TRBV3-2) to TRBJ2-7; TRBD1 is taken as the D call from the table, unchecked against the DNA. The CDR3 adds up to 11 amino acids, both ends counted. Germline V CDR1 and CDR2: LGHDT, YNNKEL (reference sequence). CDR3: CASSQEPIGVD.

The chain carries TRBV3-1 (or the pseudogene TRBV3-2) and TRBJ2-7; D call uncertain. Trimming stripped 1 base from V and 0 bases from J, with 13 bases between. This CDR3 contains 16 residues. CDR1 and CDR2 from the germline V gene are LGHDT and YNNKEL (reference sequence). CDR3 in amino acids: CASSQVYSSGSYEQYF. In DNA form, the CDR3 reads TGTGCCAGCAGCCAAGTATATAGTTCGGGCTCCTACGAGCAGTACTTC.

This clone came up a few times. Distinct nucleotide sequences in the sample also encode this CDR3. V and J are TRBV7-9 and TRBJ2-5; D uncertain. The CDR3 runs 13 residues. Germline V lookup: CDR1 SEHNR, CDR2 FQNEAQ (reference sequence). V was clipped by 5 bases and J by 2 bases, with 9 bases between them. This chain's CDR3 is CASSPPLQETQYF. The CDR3 bases are TGTGCCAGCAGCCCTCCCTTGCAAGAGACCCAGTACTTC.

The chain employs TRBV29-1 and TRBJ2-2; the D gene is possibly TRBD2 (6 bases). The CDR3 totals 12 residues. Per the germline V gene, CDR1 is SQVTM and CDR2 is ANQGSEA. V gave up 4 bases and J gave up 7 bases, with 10 bases separating them. The CDR3: CSVATSSGELFF. In DNA, the CDR3 is TGCAGCGTTGCTACTAGCAGCGGGGAGCTGTTTTTT.

The chain links TRBV6-1 to TRBJ1-2, with D possibly being TRBD1 (6 bases). The CDR3 length is 14 residues. Germline CDR1 and CDR2: MNHNS and SASEGT. V lost 0 bases and J 6 bases, leaving 11 bases between the germline ends. CDR3 region: CASSEARSGDGYTF. The CDR3 bases are TGTGCCAGCAGTGAAGCGAGGTCAGGGGATGGCTACACCTTC.

The table lists this clone with a count of one. This chain links TRBV7-8 with TRBJ2-5; 15 nucleotides align to TRBD2. The CDR3 is made up of 18 amino acids. The germline gives CDR1 SGHVS, CDR2 FQNEAQ. V lost 1 base to trimming and J lost 1 base; unmatched junction nucleotides: 4. In DNA, the CDR3 is TGTGCCAGCAGCTTAGGAGGACTAGCGGGGGGGAGCCAAGAGACCCAGTACTTC. This translates into CASSLGGLAGGSQETQYF. The full variable domain, with the rest looked up from reference TRBV7-8 and TRBJ2-5, is GAGVSQSPRYKVAKRGQDVALRCDPISGHVSLFWYQQALGQGPEFLTYFQNEAQLDKSGLPSDRFFAERPEGSVSTLKIQRTQQEDSAVYLCASSLGGLAGGSQETQYFGPGTRLLVL.

The rearrangement uses TRBV5-4 and TRBJ2-7; D unresolved. V was cut by 0 bases and J by 0 bases, with 10 bases left in between. Germline assignment: CDR1 SGHNT and CDR2 YYREEE (reference sequence). This CDR3 has 15 residues. CDR3 in amino acids: CASSLASSSSYEQYF. The DNA for the CDR3 is TGTGCCAGCAGCTTGGCTTCTAGTTCCTCCTACGAGCAGTACTTC.

J is TRBJ1-1 and V is TRBV11-2, with a possible D match to TRBD1 (6 bases). The CDR3 length is 16 residues. The germline V gene has CDR1 SGHAT and CDR2 FQNNGV. V dropped 3 bases and J dropped 0 bases, with 14 bases sitting between them. DNA for the CDR3: TGTGCCAGCAGCTTCGGGGGGGGCCTCATGAACACTGAAGCTTTCTTT. It translates to CASSFGGGLMNTEAFF.

The sample holds one count of this clone. V gene TRBV7-3 combines with J gene TRBJ2-3; 9 bases are a match to TRBD2. Germline-derived CDR1 and CDR2 are SGHTA and FQGTGA. The CDR3 covers 15 residues. Trimming cost V 2 bases and J 4 bases; bases outside gene matches: 4. Here the CDR3 DNA reads TGTGCCAGCAGCTTAGCGGGAGGGCCGGCAGATACGCAGTATTTT. This translates into CASSLAGGPADTQYF. The full variable domain, with the rest looked up from reference TRBV7-3 and TRBJ2-3, is GAGVSQTPSNKVTEKGKYVELRCDPISGHTALYWYRQSLGQGPEFLIYFQGTGAADDSGLPNDRFFAVRPEGSVSTLKIQRTERGDSAVYLCASSLAGGPADTQYFGPGTRLTVL.

The chain carries TRBV10-3 and TRBJ1-5; TRBD1 matches 12 bases. Germline lookup yields CDR1 ENHRY and CDR2 SYGVKD. The CDR3 sequence is 15 residues long. V shed 6 bases and J 6 bases; nucleotides not matched to a gene: 6. The CDR3 DNA reads as TGTGCCATCAGCGACCGGGACAGGGGGCTTCAGCCCCAGCATTTT. It translates to CAISDRDRGLQPQHF.